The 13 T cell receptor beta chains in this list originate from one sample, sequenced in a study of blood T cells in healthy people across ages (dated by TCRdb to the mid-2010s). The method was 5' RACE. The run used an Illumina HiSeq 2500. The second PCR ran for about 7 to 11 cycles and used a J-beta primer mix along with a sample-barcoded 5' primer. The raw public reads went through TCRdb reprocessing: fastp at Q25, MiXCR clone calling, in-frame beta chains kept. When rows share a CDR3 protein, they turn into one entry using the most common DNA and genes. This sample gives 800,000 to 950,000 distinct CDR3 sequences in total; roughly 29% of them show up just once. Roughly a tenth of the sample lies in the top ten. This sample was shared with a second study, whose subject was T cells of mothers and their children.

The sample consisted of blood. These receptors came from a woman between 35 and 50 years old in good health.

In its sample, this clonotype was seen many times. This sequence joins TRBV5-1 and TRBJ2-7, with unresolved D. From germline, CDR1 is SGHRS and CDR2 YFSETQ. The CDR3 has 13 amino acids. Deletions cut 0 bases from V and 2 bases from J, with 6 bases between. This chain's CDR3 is CASSLALAYEQYF. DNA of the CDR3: TGCGCCAGCAGCTTGGCCTTGGCCTACGAGCAGTACTTC.

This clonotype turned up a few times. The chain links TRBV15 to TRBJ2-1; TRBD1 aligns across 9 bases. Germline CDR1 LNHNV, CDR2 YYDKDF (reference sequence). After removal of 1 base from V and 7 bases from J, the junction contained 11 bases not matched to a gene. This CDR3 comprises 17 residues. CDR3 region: CATSRGSGTGKVNEQFF. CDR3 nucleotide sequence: TGTGCCACCAGCAGAGGCTCCGGGACAGGGAAGGTTAATGAGCAGTTCTTC.

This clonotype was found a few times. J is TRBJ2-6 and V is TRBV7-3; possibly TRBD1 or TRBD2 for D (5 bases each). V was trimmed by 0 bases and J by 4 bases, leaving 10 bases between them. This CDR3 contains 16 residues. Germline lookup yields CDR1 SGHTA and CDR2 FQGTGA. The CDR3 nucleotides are TGTGCCAGCAGCTTAACGGGACGAAGAGGGGCCAACGTCCTGACTTTC. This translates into CASSLTGRRGANVLTF.

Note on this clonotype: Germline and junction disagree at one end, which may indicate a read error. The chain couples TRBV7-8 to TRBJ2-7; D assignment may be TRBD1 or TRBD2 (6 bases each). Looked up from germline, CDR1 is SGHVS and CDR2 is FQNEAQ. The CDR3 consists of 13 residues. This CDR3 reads CAGSLDGGHEQYF. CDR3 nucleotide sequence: TGTGCCGGCAGCTTAGACGGGGGCCACGAGCAGTACTTC.

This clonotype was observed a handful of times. CDR3 protein: CASSQGGGRMGDGYTF. CDR3 sequence (DNA): TGCGCCAGCAGCCAAGGAGGGGGCAGAATGGGGGATGGCTACACCTTC. V gene TRBV4-1 combines with J gene TRBJ1-2; 7 bases are a match to TRBD1. The CDR3 extends over 16 amino acids. Looked up from germline, CDR1 is MGHRA and CDR2 is YSYEKL. J lost 6 bases, V lost 1 base, and 11 bases had no gene match.

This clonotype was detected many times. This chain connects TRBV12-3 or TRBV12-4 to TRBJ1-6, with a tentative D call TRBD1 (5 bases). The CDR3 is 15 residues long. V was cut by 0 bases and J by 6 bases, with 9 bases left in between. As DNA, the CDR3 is TGTGCCAGCAGTTTAGCCGGGACGGTTAATTCACCCCTCCACTTT. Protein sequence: CASSLAGTVNSPLHF.

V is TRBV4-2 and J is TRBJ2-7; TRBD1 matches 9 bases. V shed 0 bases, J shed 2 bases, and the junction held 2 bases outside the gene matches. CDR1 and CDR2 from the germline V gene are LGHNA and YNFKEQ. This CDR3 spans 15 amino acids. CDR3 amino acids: CASSQDGTGPYEQYF. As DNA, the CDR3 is TGTGCCAGCAGCCAAGACGGGACAGGGCCCTACGAGCAGTACTTC.

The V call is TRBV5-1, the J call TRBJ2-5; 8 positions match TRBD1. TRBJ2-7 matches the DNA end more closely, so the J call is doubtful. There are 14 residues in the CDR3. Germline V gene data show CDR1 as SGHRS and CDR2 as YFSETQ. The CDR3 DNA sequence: TGCGCCAGCAGCCCCGGACAGGGTTCGGGCGAGCAGTACTTC. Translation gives CASSPGQGSGEQYF.

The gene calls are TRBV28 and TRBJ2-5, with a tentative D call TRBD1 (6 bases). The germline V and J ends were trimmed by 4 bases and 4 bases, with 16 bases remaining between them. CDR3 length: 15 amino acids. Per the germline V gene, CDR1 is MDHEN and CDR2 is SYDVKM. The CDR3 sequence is CASSWETGSGETQYF. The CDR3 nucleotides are TGTGCCAGCAGTTGGGAGACAGGCTCTGGAGAGACCCAGTACTTC.

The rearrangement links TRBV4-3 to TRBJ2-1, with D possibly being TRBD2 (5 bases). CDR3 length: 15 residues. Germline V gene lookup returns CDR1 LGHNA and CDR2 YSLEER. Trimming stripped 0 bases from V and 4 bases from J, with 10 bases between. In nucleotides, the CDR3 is TGCGCCAGCAGCCAAGAAGCCGGGGTTTACAATGAGCAGTTCTTC. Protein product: CASSQEAGVYNEQFF.

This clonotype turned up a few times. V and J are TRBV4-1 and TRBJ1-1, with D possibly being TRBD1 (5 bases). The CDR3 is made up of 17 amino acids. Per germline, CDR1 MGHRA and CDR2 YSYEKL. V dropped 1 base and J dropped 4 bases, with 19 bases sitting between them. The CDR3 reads CASSQVGGRRWGTEAFF. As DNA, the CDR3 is TGCGCCAGCAGCCAAGTTGGGGGGAGGCGGTGGGGCACTGAAGCTTTCTTT.

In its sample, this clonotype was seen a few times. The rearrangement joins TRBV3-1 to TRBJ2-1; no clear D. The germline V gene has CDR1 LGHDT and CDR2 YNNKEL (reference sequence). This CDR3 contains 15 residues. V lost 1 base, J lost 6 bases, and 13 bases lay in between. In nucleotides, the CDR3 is TGTGCCAGCAGCCAAGTAAGCGTGTCTAGCAATGAGCAGTTCTTC. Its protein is CASSQVSVSSNEQFF.

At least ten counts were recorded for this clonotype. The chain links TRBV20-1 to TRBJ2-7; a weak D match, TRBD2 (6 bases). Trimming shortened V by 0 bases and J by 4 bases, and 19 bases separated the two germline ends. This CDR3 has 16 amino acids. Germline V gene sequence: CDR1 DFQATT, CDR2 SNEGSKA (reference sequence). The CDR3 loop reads CSARDVLGTGIYEQYF. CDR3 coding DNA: TGCAGTGCTAGAGATGTTCTAGGGACTGGGATTTACGAGCAGTACTTC.